This is a list of T cell receptor beta chains from one sample in a study of T cell responses to AZD1222 COVID-19 vaccine. TCRdb keeps only in-frame clones here, not all; method: immunoSEQ multiplex PCR. This table has about 130,000 clones, less than 95% appearing once. The material sequenced was peripheral blood, taken on day 0 of MenACWY control vaccination. The receptor set was obtained from an adult in good health. The CDR3 runs from the conserved cysteine through the conserved F or W. A D gene is named only where the DNA matches it firmly. Clone sizes are given selectively: once, few, many, or a class where the clone is expanded.

-	TRBV18	-	TRBJ2-1	TGTGCCAGCTCACCGACGGTGAGCTCCTACAATGAGCAGTTCTTC	CASSPTVSSYNEQFF
-	TRBV19	-	TRBJ1-1	TGTGCCAGTAGTGCGCGCTCGACAGGGAACACTGAAGCTTTCTTT	CASSARSTGNTEAFF
-	TRBV11-2	-	TRBJ1-5	TGTGCCAGCAGCTTAGAGGGGGGAGCAGGCCAGCCCCAGCATTTT	CASSLEGGAGQPQHF
-	TRBV19	-	TRBJ2-5	TGTGCCAGTAGAAGACAGGATTCAGAGACCCAGTACTTC	CASRRQDSETQYF
-	TRBV5-1	TRBD1	TRBJ1-1	TGCGCCAGCAGCTGGGGGACAGGGGAGAGCGCTGAAGCTTTCTTT	CASSWGTGESAEAFF
-	TRBV6-5	-	TRBJ2-6	TGTGCCAGCAGTCCACGGGGCTCTGAGGCCAACGTCCTGACTTTC	CASSPRGSEANVLTF
-	TRBV19	-	TRBJ1-3	TGTGCCAGTAAACCCGATCACTCTGGAAACACCATATATTTT	CASKPDHSGNTIYF
once	TRBV9	-	TRBJ2-1	TGTGCCAGCAGCGTTTCCGGGACATTTCCTAATGAGCAGTTCTTC	CASSVSGTFPNEQFF
-	TRBV19	-	TRBJ1-2	TGTGCCAGTATGGCAGGGGAGGGATACACCTTC	CASMAGEGYTF
once	TRBV30	-	TRBJ1-2	TGTGCCTGGACCCAGAGCTATGGCTACACCTTC	CAWTQSYGYTF
-	TRBV19	TRBD1	TRBJ1-5	TGTGCCAGTACAAGGGACAGGGTCAATCAGCCCCAGCATTTT	CASTRDRVNQPQHF
-	TRBV7-2	TRBD2	TRBJ2-1	TGTGCCAGCAGCACGACTAGCGGGAGGTTCGATGAGCAGTTCTTC	CASSTTSGRFDEQFF
-	TRBV7-8	-	TRBJ1-1	TGTGCCAGCAGCTTCTCGGCGAACACTGAAGCTTTCTTT	CASSFSANTEAFF
-	TRBV5-4	-	TRBJ2-2	TGTGCCAGCAGCTTGGGAAGAGGAACCGGGGAGCTGTTTTTT	CASSLGRGTGELFF
-	TRBV7-8	-	TRBJ1-3	TGTGCCAGCAGCAACGTCGATGGGACGACAGCCTCTGGAAACACCATATATTTT	CASSNVDGTTASGNTIYF
once	TRBV27	-	TRBJ2-7	TGTGCCAGCAGTTCGTTCACCCACCCTGTTGACTACGAGCAGTACTTC	CASSSFTHPVDYEQYF